The TCR beta chain under discussion was sequenced for a study of radiotherapy plus CTLA-4 blockade in lung cancer. Overall study: Objective responses were recorded in 15% to 20% of patients, with disease control recorded in 25% to 40%. Study observations and caveats: Clones of tumor-derived TCRs expanded in blood after radiotherapy plus ipilimumab.

V was clipped by 4 bases and J by 4 bases, with 7 bases between them. The CDR3 extends over 12 amino acids. The germline gives CDR1 SNHLY, CDR2 FYNNEI. Using immunoSEQ multiplex PCR, the repertoire was profiled, and TCRdb retains in-frame clones only, with some absent. The profile shows some 66,000 clones, about 83% of them singletons. Those patients who had chemo-refractory metastatic non-small-cell lung cancer were given focal radiation along with CTLA-4 blockade through ipilimumab. Comments on this clone: Its antigen is not identified.

The rearrangement joins TRBV2 to TRBJ1-2; no clear D gene. The receptor comes from a human donor with non-small cell lung cancer who had a partial response to radiotherapy plus ipilimumab. This specimen consisted of peripheral blood, obtained from a patient treated with radiotherapy plus ipilimumab. CDR3 loop: CASSGHSYGYTF. The CDR3 coding sequence is TGTGCCAGCAGTGGACACTCCTATGGCTACACCTTC.